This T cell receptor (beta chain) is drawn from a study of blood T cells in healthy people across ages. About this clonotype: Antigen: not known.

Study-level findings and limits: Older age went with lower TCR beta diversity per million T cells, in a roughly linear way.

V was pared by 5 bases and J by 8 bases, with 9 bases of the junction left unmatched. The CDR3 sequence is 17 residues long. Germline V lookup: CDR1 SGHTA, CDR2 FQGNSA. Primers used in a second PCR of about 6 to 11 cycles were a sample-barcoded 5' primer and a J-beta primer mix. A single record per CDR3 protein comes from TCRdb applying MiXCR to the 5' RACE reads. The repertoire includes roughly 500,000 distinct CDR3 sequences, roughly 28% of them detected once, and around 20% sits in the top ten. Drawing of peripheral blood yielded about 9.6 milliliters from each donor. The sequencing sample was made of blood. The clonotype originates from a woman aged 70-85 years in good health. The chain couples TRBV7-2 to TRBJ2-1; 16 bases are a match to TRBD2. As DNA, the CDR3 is TGTGCCAGCAGCCCGCCGGGACTAGCGGGGGGGCGGGATGAGCAGTTCTTC. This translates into CASSPPGLAGGRDEQFF.